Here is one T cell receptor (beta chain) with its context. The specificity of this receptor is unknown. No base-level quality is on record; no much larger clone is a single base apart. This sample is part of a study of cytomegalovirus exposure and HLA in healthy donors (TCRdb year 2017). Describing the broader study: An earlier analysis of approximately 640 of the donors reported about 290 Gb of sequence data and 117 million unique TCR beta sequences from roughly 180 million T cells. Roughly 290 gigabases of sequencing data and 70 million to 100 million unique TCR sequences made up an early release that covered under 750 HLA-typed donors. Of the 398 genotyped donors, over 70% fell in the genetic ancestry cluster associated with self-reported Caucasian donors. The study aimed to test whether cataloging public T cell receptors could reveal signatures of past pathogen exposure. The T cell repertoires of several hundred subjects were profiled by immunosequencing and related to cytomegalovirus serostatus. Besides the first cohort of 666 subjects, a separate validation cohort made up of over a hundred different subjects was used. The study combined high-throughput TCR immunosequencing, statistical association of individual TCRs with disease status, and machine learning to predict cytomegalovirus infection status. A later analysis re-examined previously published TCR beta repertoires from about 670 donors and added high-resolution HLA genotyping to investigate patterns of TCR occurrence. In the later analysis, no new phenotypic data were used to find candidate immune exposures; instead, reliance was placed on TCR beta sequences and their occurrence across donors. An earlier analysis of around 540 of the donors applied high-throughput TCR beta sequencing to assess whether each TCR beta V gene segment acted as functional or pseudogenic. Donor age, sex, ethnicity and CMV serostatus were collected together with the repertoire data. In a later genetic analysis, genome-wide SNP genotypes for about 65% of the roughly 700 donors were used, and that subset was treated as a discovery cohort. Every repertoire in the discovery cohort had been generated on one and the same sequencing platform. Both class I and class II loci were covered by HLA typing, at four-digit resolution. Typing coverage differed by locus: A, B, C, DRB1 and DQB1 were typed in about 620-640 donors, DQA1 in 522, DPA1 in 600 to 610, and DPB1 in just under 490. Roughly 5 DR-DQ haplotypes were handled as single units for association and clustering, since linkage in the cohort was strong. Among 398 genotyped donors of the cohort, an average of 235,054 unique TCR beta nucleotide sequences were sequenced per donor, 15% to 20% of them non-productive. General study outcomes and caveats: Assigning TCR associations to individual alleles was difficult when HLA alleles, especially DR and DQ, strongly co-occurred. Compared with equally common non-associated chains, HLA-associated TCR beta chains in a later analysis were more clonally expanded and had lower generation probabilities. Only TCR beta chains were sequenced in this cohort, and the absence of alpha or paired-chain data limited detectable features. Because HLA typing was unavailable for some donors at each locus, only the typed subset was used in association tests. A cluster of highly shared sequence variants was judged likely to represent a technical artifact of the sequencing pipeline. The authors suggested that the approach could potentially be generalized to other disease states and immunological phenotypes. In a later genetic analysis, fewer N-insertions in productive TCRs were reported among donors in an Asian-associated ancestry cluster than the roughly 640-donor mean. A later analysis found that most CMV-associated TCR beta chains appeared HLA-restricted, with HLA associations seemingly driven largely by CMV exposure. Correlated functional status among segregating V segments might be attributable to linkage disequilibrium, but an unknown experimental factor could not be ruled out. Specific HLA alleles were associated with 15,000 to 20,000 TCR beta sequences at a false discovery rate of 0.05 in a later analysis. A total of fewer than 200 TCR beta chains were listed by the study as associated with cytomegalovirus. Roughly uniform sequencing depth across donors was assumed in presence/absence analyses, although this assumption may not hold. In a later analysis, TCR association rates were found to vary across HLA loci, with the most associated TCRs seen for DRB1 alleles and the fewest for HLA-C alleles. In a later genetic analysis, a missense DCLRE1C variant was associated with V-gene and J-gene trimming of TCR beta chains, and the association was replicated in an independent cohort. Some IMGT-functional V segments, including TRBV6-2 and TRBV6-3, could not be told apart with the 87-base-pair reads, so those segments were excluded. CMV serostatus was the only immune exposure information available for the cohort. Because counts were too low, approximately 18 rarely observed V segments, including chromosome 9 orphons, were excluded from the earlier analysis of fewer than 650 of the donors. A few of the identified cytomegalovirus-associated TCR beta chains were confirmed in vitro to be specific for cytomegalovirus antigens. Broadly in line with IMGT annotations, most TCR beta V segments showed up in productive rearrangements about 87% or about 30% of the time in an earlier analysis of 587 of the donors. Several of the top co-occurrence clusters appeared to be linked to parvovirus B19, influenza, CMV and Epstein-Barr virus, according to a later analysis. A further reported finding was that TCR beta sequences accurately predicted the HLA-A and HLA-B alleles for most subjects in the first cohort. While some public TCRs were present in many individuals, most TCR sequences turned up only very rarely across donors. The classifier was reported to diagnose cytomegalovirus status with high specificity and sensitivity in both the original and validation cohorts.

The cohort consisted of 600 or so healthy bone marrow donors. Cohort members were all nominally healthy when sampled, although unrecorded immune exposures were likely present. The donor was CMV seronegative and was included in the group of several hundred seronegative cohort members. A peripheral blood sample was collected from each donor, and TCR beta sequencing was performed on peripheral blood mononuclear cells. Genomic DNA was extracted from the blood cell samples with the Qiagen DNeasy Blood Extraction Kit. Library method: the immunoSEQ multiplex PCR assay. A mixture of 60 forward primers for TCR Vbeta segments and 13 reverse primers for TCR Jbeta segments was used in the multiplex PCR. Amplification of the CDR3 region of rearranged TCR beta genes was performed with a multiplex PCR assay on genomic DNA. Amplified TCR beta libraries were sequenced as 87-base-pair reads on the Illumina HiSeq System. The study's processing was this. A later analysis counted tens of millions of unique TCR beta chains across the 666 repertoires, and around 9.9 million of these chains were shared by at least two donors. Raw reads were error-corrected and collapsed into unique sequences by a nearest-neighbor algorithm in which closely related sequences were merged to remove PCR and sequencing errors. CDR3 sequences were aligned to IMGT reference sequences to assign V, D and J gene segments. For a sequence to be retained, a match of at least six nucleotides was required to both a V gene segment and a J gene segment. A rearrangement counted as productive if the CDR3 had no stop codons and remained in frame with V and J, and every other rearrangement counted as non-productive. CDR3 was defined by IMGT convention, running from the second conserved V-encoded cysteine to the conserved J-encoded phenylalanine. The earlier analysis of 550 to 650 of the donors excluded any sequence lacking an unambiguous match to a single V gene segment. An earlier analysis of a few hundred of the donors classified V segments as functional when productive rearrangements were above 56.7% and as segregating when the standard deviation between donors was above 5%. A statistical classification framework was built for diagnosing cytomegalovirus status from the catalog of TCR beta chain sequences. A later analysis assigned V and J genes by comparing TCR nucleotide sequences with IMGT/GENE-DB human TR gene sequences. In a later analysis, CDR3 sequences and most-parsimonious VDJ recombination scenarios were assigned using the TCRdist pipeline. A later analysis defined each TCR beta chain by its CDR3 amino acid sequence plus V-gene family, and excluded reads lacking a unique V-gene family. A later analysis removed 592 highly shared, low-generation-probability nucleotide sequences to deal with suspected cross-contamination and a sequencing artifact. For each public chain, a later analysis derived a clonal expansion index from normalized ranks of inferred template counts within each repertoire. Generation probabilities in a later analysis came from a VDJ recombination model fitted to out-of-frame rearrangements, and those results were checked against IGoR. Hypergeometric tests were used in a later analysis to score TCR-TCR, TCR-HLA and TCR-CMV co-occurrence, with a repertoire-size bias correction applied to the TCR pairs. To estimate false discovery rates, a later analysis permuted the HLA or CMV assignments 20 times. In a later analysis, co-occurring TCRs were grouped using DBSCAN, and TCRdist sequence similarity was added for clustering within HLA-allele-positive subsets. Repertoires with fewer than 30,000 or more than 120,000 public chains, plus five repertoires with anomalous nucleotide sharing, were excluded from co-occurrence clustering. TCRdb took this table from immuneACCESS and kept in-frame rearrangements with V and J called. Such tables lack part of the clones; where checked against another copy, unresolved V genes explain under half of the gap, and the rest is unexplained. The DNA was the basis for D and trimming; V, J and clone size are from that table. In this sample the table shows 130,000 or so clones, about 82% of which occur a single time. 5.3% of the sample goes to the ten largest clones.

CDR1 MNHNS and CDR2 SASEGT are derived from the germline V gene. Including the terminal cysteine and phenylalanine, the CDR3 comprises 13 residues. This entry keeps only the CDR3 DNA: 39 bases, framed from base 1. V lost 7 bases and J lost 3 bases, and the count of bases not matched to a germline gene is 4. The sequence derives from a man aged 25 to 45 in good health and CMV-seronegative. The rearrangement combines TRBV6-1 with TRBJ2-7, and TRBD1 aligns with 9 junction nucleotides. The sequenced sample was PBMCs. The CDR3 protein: CASKGTGFYEQYF. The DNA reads TGTGCCAGCAAGGGGACAGGGTTCTACGAGCAGTACTTC.